This T cell receptor (beta chain) was recovered during a study of shared clonotypes between healthy human individuals. Findings of the study overall: The four-donor shared clonotypes exceeded non-shared clonotypes in generation probability, with non-shared ones scoring lower.

CDR3 length: 11 amino acids. Trimming removed 2 bases from V and 4 bases from J, with 1 base in between. CDR1 is SGHTA, CDR2 FQGNSA, per germline. For each subset, genomic DNA was distributed in equal portions over several immunoSEQ plates. Assay: immunoSEQ multiplex PCR; the TCRdb copy retains only in-frame clones and omits some. The sample has approximately 940,000 clones; 70% to 85% are singletons. This clone came up a few times. Its antigen is as yet unknown. Sequenced: memory CD4+ T cells sorted from blood. Described subset: CD45RA-negative fraction. The clonotype comes from a man younger than 35 in good health. The V call is TRBV7-2, the J call TRBJ2-3; D not resolved. The CDR3 here is CASSLSDTQYF. For the CDR3, the DNA is TGTGCCAGCAGCTTATCAGATACGCAGTATTTT.